This T cell receptor beta chain stems from a study of blood T cell repertoires in COVID-19. Study details: The origin of the acute and convalescent COVID-19 samples was the United States, Italy and Spain.

Original processing notes: Cell counts per sample came from amplifying reference gene primers. Assay: immunoSEQ multiplex PCR; the TCRdb copy retains only in-frame clones and omits some. The DNA was the basis for D and trimming; V, J and clone size are from that table. The profile shows about 130,000 clones, around 88% of them singletons. This receptor was obtained from a man aged 45-65 years with active or convalescent COVID-19. The material sequenced was peripheral blood.

The CDR3 DNA reads as TGTGCCAGCAGCTTGGCAGGCACTTCCTACGAGCAGTACTTC. Protein product: CASSLAGTSYEQYF. The gene calls are TRBV5-4 and TRBJ2-7, with D uncertain. V dropped 0 bases and J dropped 1 base, with 8 bases sitting between them. The CDR3 is 14 residues long. From germline, CDR1 is SGHNT and CDR2 YYREEE (reference sequence).